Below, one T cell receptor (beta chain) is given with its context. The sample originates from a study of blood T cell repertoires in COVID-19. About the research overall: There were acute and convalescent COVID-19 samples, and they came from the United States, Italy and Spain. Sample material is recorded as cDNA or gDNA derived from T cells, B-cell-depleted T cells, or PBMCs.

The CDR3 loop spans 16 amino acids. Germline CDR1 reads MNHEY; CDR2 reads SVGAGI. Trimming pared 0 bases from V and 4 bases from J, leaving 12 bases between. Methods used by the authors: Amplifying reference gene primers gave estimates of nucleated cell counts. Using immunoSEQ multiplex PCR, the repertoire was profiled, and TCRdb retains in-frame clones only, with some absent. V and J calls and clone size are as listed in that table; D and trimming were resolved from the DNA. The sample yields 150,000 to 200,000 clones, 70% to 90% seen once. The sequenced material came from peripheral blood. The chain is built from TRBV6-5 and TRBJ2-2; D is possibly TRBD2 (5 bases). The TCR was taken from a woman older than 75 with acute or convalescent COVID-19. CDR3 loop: CASSYSDLAGTGELFF. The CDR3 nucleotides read TGTGCCAGCAGTTACTCGGATCTAGCCGGCACCGGGGAGCTGTTTTTT.